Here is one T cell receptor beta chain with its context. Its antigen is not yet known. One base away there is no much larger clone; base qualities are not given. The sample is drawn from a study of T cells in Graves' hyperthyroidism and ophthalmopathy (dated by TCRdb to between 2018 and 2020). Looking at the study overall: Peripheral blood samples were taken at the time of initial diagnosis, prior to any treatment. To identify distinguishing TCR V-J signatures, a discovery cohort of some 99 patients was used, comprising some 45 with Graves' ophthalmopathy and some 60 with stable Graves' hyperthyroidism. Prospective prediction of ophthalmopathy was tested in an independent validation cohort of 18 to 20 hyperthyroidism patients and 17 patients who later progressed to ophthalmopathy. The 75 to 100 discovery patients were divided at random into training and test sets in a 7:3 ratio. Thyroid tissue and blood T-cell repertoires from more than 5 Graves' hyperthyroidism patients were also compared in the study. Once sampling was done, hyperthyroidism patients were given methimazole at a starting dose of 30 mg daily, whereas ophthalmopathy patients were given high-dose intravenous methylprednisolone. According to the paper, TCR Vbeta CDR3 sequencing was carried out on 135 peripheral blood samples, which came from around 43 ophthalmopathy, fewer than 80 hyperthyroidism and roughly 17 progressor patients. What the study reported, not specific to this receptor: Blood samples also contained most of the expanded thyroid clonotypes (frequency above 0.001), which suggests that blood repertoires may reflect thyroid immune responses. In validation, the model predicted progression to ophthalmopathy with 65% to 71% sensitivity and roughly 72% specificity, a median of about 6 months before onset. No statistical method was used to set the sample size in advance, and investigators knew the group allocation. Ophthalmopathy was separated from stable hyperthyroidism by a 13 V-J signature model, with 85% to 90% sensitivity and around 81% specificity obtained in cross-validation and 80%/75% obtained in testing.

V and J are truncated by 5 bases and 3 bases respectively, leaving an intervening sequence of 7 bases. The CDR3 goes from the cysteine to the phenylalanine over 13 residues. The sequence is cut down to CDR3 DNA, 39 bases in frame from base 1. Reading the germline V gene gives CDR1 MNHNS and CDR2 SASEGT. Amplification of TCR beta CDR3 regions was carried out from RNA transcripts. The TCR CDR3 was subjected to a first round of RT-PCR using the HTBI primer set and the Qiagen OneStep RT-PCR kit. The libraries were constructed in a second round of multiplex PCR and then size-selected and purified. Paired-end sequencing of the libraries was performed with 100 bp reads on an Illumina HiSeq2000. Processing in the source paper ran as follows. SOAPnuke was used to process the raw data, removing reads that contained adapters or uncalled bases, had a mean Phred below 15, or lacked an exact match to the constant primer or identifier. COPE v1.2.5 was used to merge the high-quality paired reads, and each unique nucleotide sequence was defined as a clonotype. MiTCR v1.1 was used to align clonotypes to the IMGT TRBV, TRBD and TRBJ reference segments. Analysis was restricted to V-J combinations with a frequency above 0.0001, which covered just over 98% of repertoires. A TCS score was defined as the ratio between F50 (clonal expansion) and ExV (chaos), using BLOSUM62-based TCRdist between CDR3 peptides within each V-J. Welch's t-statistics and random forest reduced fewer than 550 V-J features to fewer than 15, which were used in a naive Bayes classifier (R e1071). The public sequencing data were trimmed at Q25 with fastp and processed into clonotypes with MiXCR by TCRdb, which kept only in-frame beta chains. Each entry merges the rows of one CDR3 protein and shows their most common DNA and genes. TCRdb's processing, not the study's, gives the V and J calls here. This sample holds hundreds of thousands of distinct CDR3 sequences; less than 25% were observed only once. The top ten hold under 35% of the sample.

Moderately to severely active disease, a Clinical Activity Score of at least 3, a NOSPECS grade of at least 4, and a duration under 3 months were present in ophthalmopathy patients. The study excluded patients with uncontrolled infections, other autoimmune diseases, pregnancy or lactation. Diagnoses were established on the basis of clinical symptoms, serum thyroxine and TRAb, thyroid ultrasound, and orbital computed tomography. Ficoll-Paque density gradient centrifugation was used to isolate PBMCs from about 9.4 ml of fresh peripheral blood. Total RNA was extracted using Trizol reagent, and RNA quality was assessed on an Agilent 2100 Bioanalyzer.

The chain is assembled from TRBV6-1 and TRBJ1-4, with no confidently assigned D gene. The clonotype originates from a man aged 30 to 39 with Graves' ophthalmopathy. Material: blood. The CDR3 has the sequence CASSYVANEKLFF. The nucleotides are TGTGCCAGCAGTTATGTGGCTAATGAAAAACTGTTTTTT.